This T cell receptor (beta chain) was retrieved from a study of long-term antiretroviral therapy in people with HIV. This clone was counted a single time. Survey-level resolution applied to immunoSEQ assay v3.0. The data were produced by immunoSEQ multiplex PCR, yet TCRdb's version contains in-frame clones alone and is incomplete. Counted here are some 35,000 clones, roughly 87% occurring once; the ten biggest clones make up approximately 6.2%. V lost 2 bases and J 0 bases, leaving 9 bases between the germline ends. CDR1 is MNHEY and CDR2 is SVGAGI in the germline V gene. There are 15 residues in the CDR3.

The TCR sequence derives from a man younger than 35 with HIV. Specimen: unsorted PBMCs, collected 0.6 years after starting antiretroviral therapy. The genes are TRBV6-5 and TRBJ2-3; no clear D. The CDR3 protein is CASSYGIWSTDTQYF. The CDR3 DNA is TGTGCCAGCAGTTACGGGATTTGGAGCACAGATACGCAGTATTTT.